This TCR beta chain was sequenced in a study of T-cell reconstitution after alpha-beta-depleted transplantation in children listed by TCRdb under 2016. Regarding the study in general: Using TCR repertoire profiling, the study followed T-cell immune reconstitution in a quantitative way in children after TCRalphabeta/CD19-depleted allogeneic hematopoietic cell transplantation.

This sample's treatment or condition label indicates: allogeneic hematopoietic cell transplantation with graft depleted of TCRalphabeta T cells and CD19 B cells. Transplant recipients were children who received TCRalphabeta/CD19-depleted allogeneic hematopoietic cell grafts. The germline V gene provides CDR1 SGHTA and CDR2 FQGTGA. The CDR3 has 15 amino acids, counting the end cysteine and phenylalanine. Only the CDR3 part of the read is kept: 45 bases, read in frame from the first base. Germline trimming amounts to 5 bases on V and 8 bases on J, with 13 as the count of junction bases outside the gene matches. Libraries were constructed by PCR. Sequencing was carried out with an Illumina HiSeq 2500. To normalize quantification of the TCRbeta repertoire, the TCR libraries were built with molecular barcoding that relied on unique molecular identifiers. TCRdb passed the public sequencing reads through fastp at Q25 and MiXCR, retaining productive beta sequences. Each record represents a unique CDR3 protein, reported with the most common genes and DNA among its rows. This sample lists approximately 220,000 distinct CDR3 sequences; over 15% were detected once. The leading ten clones occupy around two fifths of the sample.

Of note for this clonotype: Its binding antigen is unknown. Within one base of it there is no much larger clone, and no base qualities were kept.

What the work shows at the level of the full study, not this receptor alone: In some patients, high TCRbeta diversity at day 60 was attributed to recipient T cells and intrathymic progenitors that had survived conditioning. The frequencies of hyperexpanded clones fell over the following months, and after one year, T-cell counts and TCRbeta diversity were mostly attributed to newly produced T cells. The apparently early recovery of alphabetaT-cell counts about two months after transplant reportedly depended on only several hundred rapidly expanded clones that came from non-depleted graft cells.

The receptor chain draws on TRBV7-3 and TRBJ1-2; 8 central bases correspond to TRBD1. The sequences come from PBMCs, mostly from graft donor cells, collected 360 days after TCRalphabeta/CD19-depleted stem cell transplant. The receptor was derived from a male patient between 2 and 10 years old who had a stem cell transplant for acute lymphoblastic leukemia, so the T cells may come from the graft donor. The CDR3 region: CASSTKQGASIGYTF. The DNA reads as follows: TGTGCCAGCAGCACCAAGCAGGGGGCATCGATAGGCTACACCTTC.